This paragraph reports one TCR beta chain. Its target is unknown. Clones were read by immunoSEQ multiplex PCR, and TCRdb kept only the in-frame ones, dropping some. The sample records 35,000 to 50,000 clones, 92% being singletons. This record belongs to a study of lymphopenia after photon versus proton radiotherapy. The CDR3 consists of 13 residues. Trimming removed 5 bases at V and 5 bases at J, with 12 bases between. Germline values: CDR1 SGHDT, CDR2 YYEEEE. Study findings and constraints: Only patients who died were analyzed for survival; proton advantage is unproven. Proton therapy kept repertoires fairly stable, unlike photons, which gained effector/memory cells.

V usage is TRBV5-6 and J usage is TRBJ2-3; D unclear. Sequencing was performed on peripheral blood, taken from a patient treated with photon-based radiotherapy. This TCR came from a man between 60 and 75 years old with cholangiocarcinoma. The DNA of the CDR3 is TGTGCCAGCAGACGACAACCCGAAGATACGCAGTATTTT. Amino acid sequence: CASRRQPEDTQYF. The entire variable domain, with the rest obtained from reference TRBV5-6 and TRBJ2-3, is as follows: DAGVTQSPTHLIKTRGQQVTLRCSPKSGHDTVSWYQQALGQGPQFIFQYYEEEERQRGNFPDRFSGHQFPNYSSELNVNALLLGDSALYLCASRRQPEDTQYFGPGTRLTVL.